This is a list of T cell receptor beta chains from one sample in a study of blood T cell repertoires in COVID-19. Sequencing was performed with immunoSEQ multiplex PCR; in TCRdb, only in-frame clones are kept and a portion is missing. The sample lists 30,000 to 45,000 clones, roughly nine tenths occurring once. Material: peripheral blood. The receptors originated from a human donor in a cohort sampled during active COVID-19. Each CDR3 is given with its conserved first and last residue. The D gene is left open where the match is weak. Expanded clones are given a class, and other clones once, few, many or no size at all.

J: TRBJ1-5
D: TRBD1
V: TRBV19
size: NA
CDR3: CASSSGQGASYSNQPQHF
DNA: TGTGCCAGTAGTTCGGGACAGGGGGCTTCATATAGCAATCAGCCCCAGCATTTT

J: TRBJ2-7
D: TRBD1
V: TRBV3-1/TRBV3-2
size: once
CDR3: CASSQKGASPILYF
DNA: TGTGCCAGCAGCCAAAAGGGGGCCTCTCCGATCCTGTACTTC

J: TRBJ1-5
D: NA
V: TRBV19
size: NA
CDR3: CASSIGQWNSNQPQHF
DNA: TGTGCCAGTAGTATTGGACAGTGGAATAGCAATCAGCCCCAGCATTTT

J: TRBJ1-5
D: NA
V: TRBV18
size: NA
CDR3: CASSPDYSGTIPQHF
DNA: TGTGCCAGCTCACCAGATTACTCAGGGACAATACCCCAGCATTTT

J: TRBJ1-2
D: NA
V: TRBV19
size: once
CDR3: CASRANLPYGYTF
DNA: TGTGCCAGTAGGGCAAATTTGCCCTATGGCTACACCTTC

J: TRBJ2-2
D: TRBD2
V: TRBV11-3
size: NA
CDR3: CASSPNSGRAGGELFF
DNA: TGTGCCAGCAGCCCTAATAGCGGGAGGGCCGGCGGGGAGCTGTTTTTT

J: TRBJ2-5
D: TRBD2
V: TRBV9
size: NA
CDR3: CASSPRGASGSVETQYF
DNA: TGTGCCAGCAGCCCGCGTGGGGCTAGCGGGAGCGTTGAGACCCAGTACTTC

J: TRBJ1-5
D: NA
V: TRBV7-2
size: NA
CDR3: CASSPYTGNQPQHF
DNA: TGTGCCAGCAGCCCCTATACAGGTAATCAGCCCCAGCATTTT

J: TRBJ2-5
D: NA
V: TRBV6-6
size: NA
CDR3: CASSESPRETQYF
DNA: TGTGCCAGCAGCGAGTCACCCAGGGAGACCCAGTACTTC

J: TRBJ2-7
D: TRBD1
V: TRBV28
size: NA
CDR3: CASSPSRGQAYYEQYF
DNA: TGTGCCAGCAGCCCTTCAAGGGGACAGGCTTACTACGAGCAGTACTTC

J: TRBJ1-5
D: TRBD1
V: TRBV4-1
size: NA
CDR3: CASSPSDREGQPQHF
DNA: TGCGCCAGCAGCCCCTCGGACAGGGAAGGCCAGCCCCAGCATTTT

J: TRBJ2-7
D: TRBD1
V: TRBV18
size: once
CDR3: CASSPTRGRRGEQYF
DNA: TGTGCCAGCTCACCAACGAGGGGGCGCCGGGGCGAGCAGTACTTC

J: TRBJ2-1
D: TRBD2
V: TRBV7-8
size: NA
CDR3: CASSPTAQTSGYNEQFF
DNA: TGTGCCAGCAGCCCAACAGCCCAGACTAGCGGGTACAATGAGCAGTTCTTC

J: TRBJ2-7
D: NA
V: TRBV18
size: NA
CDR3: CASSPPSQGGYEQYF
DNA: TGTGCCAGCTCACCACCGTCGCAGGGTGGGTACGAGCAGTACTTC

J: TRBJ1-4
D: NA
V: TRBV15
size: NA
CDR3: CATSREGRDKVFF
DNA: TGTGCCACCAGCAGAGAGGGCCGGGACAAAGTGTTTTTT

J: TRBJ2-3
D: TRBD2
V: TRBV5-1
size: NA
CDR3: CASSLASSGGITDTQYF
DNA: TGCGCCAGCAGCTTGGCCAGCAGCGGGGGGATCACAGATACGCAGTATTTT

J: TRBJ1-5
D: NA
V: TRBV6-1
size: NA
CDR3: CASSVGRDYSNQPQHF
DNA: TGTGCCAGCAGTGTGGGAAGGGACTATAGCAATCAGCCCCAGCATTTT

J: TRBJ2-1
D: TRBD2
V: TRBV7-6
size: NA
CDR3: CASSLSGGTHNEQFF
DNA: TGTGCCAGCAGCTTAAGCGGGGGGACCCACAATGAGCAGTTCTTC

J: TRBJ2-5
D: TRBD1
V: TRBV3-1/TRBV3-2
size: NA
CDR3: CASSQPDRVETQYF
DNA: TGTGCCAGCAGCCAACCGGACAGGGTGGAGACCCAGTACTTC

J: TRBJ2-3
D: TRBD2
V: TRBV5-1
size: NA
CDR3: CASSLTASGRGDTQYF
DNA: TGCGCCAGCAGCTTGACGGCTAGCGGGAGGGGTGATACGCAGTATTTT

J: TRBJ1-4
D: TRBD1
V: TRBV5-8
size: NA
CDR3: CASSSGTGLEKLFF
DNA: TGTGCCAGCAGCTCCGGGACAGGGCTCGAAAAACTGTTTTTT

J: TRBJ1-3
D: TRBD1
V: TRBV25-1
size: NA
CDR3: CASRAGGLLGNTIYF
DNA: TGTGCCAGCAGAGCAGGGGGCTTGCTTGGAAACACCATATATTTT

J: TRBJ2-3
D: TRBD2
V: TRBV2
size: NA
CDR3: CASHEWEGQDTQYF
DNA: TGTGCCTCACACGAGTGGGAGGGCCAAGATACGCAGTATTTT

J: TRBJ1-1
D: NA
V: TRBV19
size: NA
CDR3: CASSKRGGMNTEAFF
DNA: TGTGCCAGTAGTAAACGGGGAGGGATGAACACTGAAGCTTTCTTT

J: TRBJ2-7
D: TRBD2
V: TRBV12-5
size: NA
CDR3: CASGLVRTSGPYEQYF
DNA: TGTGCTAGTGGTTTGGTACGGACTAGCGGGCCTTATGAGCAGTACTTC

J: TRBJ2-7
D: TRBD1
V: TRBV6-5
size: NA
CDR3: CASSPTGGYEQYF
DNA: TGTGCCAGCAGTCCAACAGGGGGTTACGAGCAGTACTTC

J: TRBJ1-1
D: NA
V: TRBV5-1
size: NA
CDR3: CASSLGGSEKEAFF
DNA: TGCGCCAGCAGCTTGGGTGGCTCCGAAAAAGAAGCTTTCTTT

J: TRBJ2-7
D: TRBD1
V: TRBV6-5
size: NA
CDR3: CASGQGVSYEQYF
DNA: TGTGCCAGCGGACAGGGAGTATCCTACGAGCAGTACTTC

J: TRBJ2-7
D: TRBD2
V: TRBV28
size: NA
CDR3: CASGGGTYEQYF
DNA: TGTGCCAGCGGGGGGGGTACCTACGAGCAGTACTTC

J: TRBJ2-7
D: TRBD2
V: TRBV10-3
size: NA
CDR3: CAISESTSGGSYEQYF
DNA: TGTGCCATCAGTGAGTCGACTAGCGGGGGGAGCTACGAGCAGTACTTC

J: TRBJ2-7
D: NA
V: TRBV18
size: NA
CDR3: CASSPELGYEQYF
DNA: TGTGCCAGCTCACCCGAACTAGGCTACGAGCAGTACTTC

J: TRBJ2-1
D: TRBD1
V: TRBV7-8
size: NA
CDR3: CASSPRTGNEQFF
DNA: TGTGCCAGCAGCCCGCGGACAGGGAATGAGCAGTTCTTC

J: TRBJ1-3
D: TRBD1
V: TRBV27
size: NA
CDR3: CASSPTGGIGNTIYF
DNA: TGTGCCAGCAGTCCGACAGGGGGGATCGGAAACACCATATATTTT

J: TRBJ2-7
D: NA
V: TRBV5-1
size: NA
CDR3: CASREAAGSSYEQYF
DNA: TGCGCCAGCAGGGAAGCGGCGGGAAGCTCCTACGAGCAGTACTTC

J: TRBJ1-2
D: NA
V: TRBV19
size: NA
CDR3: CASSTNPYSNYGYTF
DNA: TGTGCCAGTAGTACCAACCCATACTCTAACTATGGCTACACCTTC

J: TRBJ2-1
D: TRBD2
V: TRBV9
size: NA
CDR3: CASSPGLAGADNEQFF
DNA: TGTGCCAGCAGCCCTGGACTAGCGGGAGCGGACAATGAGCAGTTCTTC

J: TRBJ1-1
D: NA
V: TRBV7-2
size: NA
CDR3: CASSWRRGDTEAFF
DNA: TGTGCCAGCAGCTGGCGGAGGGGTGACACTGAAGCTTTCTTT

J: TRBJ2-1
D: TRBD2
V: TRBV10-3
size: NA
CDR3: CAIASGGNNEQFF
DNA: TGTGCCATCGCTAGCGGGGGGAACAATGAGCAGTTCTTC

J: TRBJ2-7
D: NA
V: TRBV6-5
size: NA
CDR3: CASSYSRQVGAGEQYF
DNA: TGTGCCAGCAGTTACTCGCGTCAGGTTGGGGCAGGCGAGCAGTACTTC

J: TRBJ2-7
D: NA
V: TRBV29-1
size: NA
CDR3: CSVEYDGLSYEQYF
DNA: TGCAGCGTTGAGTATGACGGACTCTCCTACGAGCAGTACTTC

J: TRBJ1-1
D: NA
V: TRBV4-1
size: NA
CDR3: CASSHPGENTEAFF
DNA: TGCGCCAGCAGCCATCCCGGTGAGAACACTGAAGCTTTCTTT

J: TRBJ2-7
D: TRBD1
V: TRBV7-9
size: NA
CDR3: CASSSWTGKDEQYF
DNA: TGTGCCAGCAGCTCCTGGACAGGGAAAGACGAGCAGTACTTC

J: TRBJ2-5
D: TRBD2
V: TRBV2
size: NA
CDR3: CASVKGGGSQETQYF
DNA: TGTGCCAGCGTCAAGGGCGGGGGAAGCCAAGAGACCCAGTACTTC

J: TRBJ1-4
D: NA
V: TRBV28
size: NA
CDR3: CASSFYGQGVNEKLFF
DNA: TGTGCCAGCAGTTTTTACGGACAAGGCGTGAATGAAAAACTGTTTTTT

J: TRBJ2-7
D: NA
V: TRBV15
size: NA
CDR3: CATSRDRPYEQYF
DNA: TGTGCCACCAGCAGAGATCGTCCGTACGAGCAGTACTTC

J: TRBJ2-1
D: NA
V: TRBV5-1
size: NA
CDR3: CASSFIATHNEQFF
DNA: TGCGCCAGCAGCTTCATAGCGACCCACAATGAGCAGTTCTTC

J: TRBJ2-7
D: TRBD2
V: TRBV14
size: once
CDR3: CASSRGLAGVYEQYF
DNA: TGTGCCAGCAGCCGAGGACTAGCGGGAGTCTACGAGCAGTACTTC

J: TRBJ1-5
D: NA
V: TRBV28
size: NA
CDR3: CASSLSGGQPQHF
DNA: TGTGCCAGCAGTTTATCGGGGGGTCAGCCCCAGCATTTT

J: TRBJ1-2
D: TRBD1
V: TRBV3-1/TRBV3-2
size: NA
CDR3: CASSPSTGGYGYTF
DNA: TGTGCCAGCAGCCCGTCGACAGGGGGCTATGGCTACACCTTC

J: TRBJ2-7
D: NA
V: TRBV9
size: NA
CDR3: CASSVWPSSEQYF
DNA: TGTGCCAGCAGCGTGTGGCCGTCGTCTGAGCAGTACTTC

J: TRBJ1-6
D: NA
V: TRBV2
size: NA
CDR3: CASTQGGSPLHF
DNA: TGTGCCAGCACCCAGGGCGGTTCACCCCTCCACTTT

J: TRBJ1-2
D: NA
V: TRBV10-2
size: NA
CDR3: CASSEWSDGYTF
DNA: TGCGCCAGCAGTGAATGGAGTGATGGCTACACCTTC

J: TRBJ1-2
D: TRBD1
V: TRBV19
size: once
CDR3: CASSRLQGDGYTF
DNA: TGTGCCAGTAGTCGATTACAGGGGGATGGCTACACCTTC

J: TRBJ2-5
D: TRBD2
V: TRBV5-1
size: NA
CDR3: CASSVGTIQETQYF
DNA: TGCGCCAGCAGCGTTGGGACTATCCAAGAGACCCAGTACTTC

J: TRBJ1-2
D: TRBD1
V: TRBV19
size: NA
CDR3: CASSPSTGNSYGYTF
DNA: TGTGCCAGTAGTCCCTCGACAGGGAACTCCTATGGCTACACCTTC